The 2 T cell receptor beta chains given below trace back to one sample, sequenced in a study of blood T cell repertoires in COVID-19 (dated by TCRdb to the early 2020s). Receptors were amplified or captured by the immunoSEQ multiplex PCR assay. TCRdb mirrors the immuneACCESS table, restricted to in-frame sequences. Some clones are absent from its copies; in checked studies, under half trace to an unresolved V gene, and the reason for the others is unknown. The table for this sample lists about 180,000 clones; roughly 89% of them were counted only once. The ten top clones hold 2% to 2.5% of the sample. The sample comprised PBMCs or T cells enriched from blood (not recorded which). These receptor sequences come from a woman aged 40 to 55 with acute COVID-19.

The chain recombines TRBV9 with TRBJ2-1; TRBD2 matches 8 bases. Germline CDR1 reads SGDLS; CDR2 reads YYNGEE. V lost 0 bases, J lost 6 bases, and 8 bases stayed unmatched. This CDR3 spans 16 amino acids. CDR3 sequence reads: CASSVAPASGFNEQFF. CDR3 sequence (DNA): TGTGCCAGCAGCGTAGCTCCCGCTAGCGGGTTCAATGAGCAGTTCTTC.

The V call is TRBV27, the J call TRBJ2-5; maybe TRBD2 (5 bases). V dropped 2 bases and J dropped 4 bases, with 8 bases sitting between them. In germline, CDR1 is MNHEY, CDR2 SMNVEV (reference sequence). This CDR3 is built from 13 residues. CDR3 in amino acids: CASSLEGPETQYF. The DNA for the CDR3 is TGTGCCAGCAGTTTAGAGGGTCCAGAGACCCAGTACTTC.